These T cell receptor beta chains were read from a single sample in a study of response to subunit inactivated influenza vaccine. TCRdb passed the RT-PCR reads through MiXCR, listing each CDR3 protein once. Of about 650,000 distinct CDR3 sequences in the sample, roughly 15% were seen once. Sequenced here: PBMCs from blood, sampled around 14 days before vaccination. These receptors were obtained from a middle-aged man who received an inactivated influenza vaccine. CDR3s include the opening cysteine and the closing phenylalanine or tryptophan. D genes are given only for firm matches. Size is omitted from some rows. Given values are once, few, many or a class for expanded clones.

TRBD1	.	TRBV5-1	14	TRBJ2-5	CASSPGTAVETQYF	TGCGCCAGCAGCCCTGGGACAGCGGTGGAGACCCAGTACTTC
TRBD1	.	TRBV3-1	15	TRBJ1-4	CASSHGTGGGEKLFF	TGTGCCAGCAGCCACGGGACAGGGGGCGGCGAAAAACTGTTTTTT
.	.	TRBV29-1	15	TRBJ1-1	CSATGLLGPNTEAFF	TGCAGCGCGACGGGACTCCTGGGGCCGAACACTGAAGCTTTCTTT
TRBD1	few	TRBV9	17	TRBJ2-3	CASSVRQGPSSTDTQYF	TGTGCCAGCAGCGTCCGACAGGGACCCAGTTCCACAGATACGCAGTATTTT
.	few	TRBV11-2	17	TRBJ2-5	CASSLVSFWGTGETQYF	TGTGCCAGCAGCTTAGTTTCATTTTGGGGGACTGGGGAGACCCAGTACTTC
TRBD2	.	TRBV6-1	17	TRBJ2-1	CASRGGLAGNPYNEQFF	TGTGCCAGCAGGGGAGGACTAGCGGGAAACCCTTACAATGAGCAGTTCTTC
.	few	TRBV7-6	13	TRBJ2-7	CASSAKPGYEQYF	TGTGCCAGCAGCGCCAAACCGGGGTACGAGCAGTACTTC
TRBD2	.	TRBV6-1	18	TRBJ2-2	CASTSGGAGGRVTGELFF	TGTGCCAGCACCTCGGGGGGTGCGGGGGGGCGAGTCACCGGGGAGCTGTTTTTT
.	many	TRBV28	14	TRBJ1-2	CASIGGGGVPGYTF	TGTGCCAGCATCGGGGGGGGTGGCGTTCCTGGCTACACCTTC
TRBD1	few	TRBV20-1	13	TRBJ2-3	CSAITGVTDTQYF	TGCAGTGCTATTACAGGGGTCACAGATACGCAGTATTTT
TRBD2	.	TRBV12-3/TRBV12-4	14	TRBJ2-3	CASSFGGSADTQYF	TGTGCCAGCAGTTTCGGCGGGAGTGCAGATACGCAGTATTTT
TRBD2	.	TRBV29-1	13	TRBJ2-1	CSVLLAGYNEQFF	TGCAGCGTTCTTCTAGCGGGGTACAATGAGCAGTTCTTC
.	many	TRBV12-3/TRBV12-4	14	TRBJ1-6	CASSFGQQNSPLHF	TGTGCCAGCAGTTTTGGACAGCAGAATTCACCCCTCCACTTT
.	many	TRBV12-3/TRBV12-4	13	TRBJ1-3	CASSLGMANTIYF	TGTGCCAGCAGTTTGGGGATGGCGAACACCATATATTTT
TRBD1	few	TRBV7-7	15	TRBJ2-1	CASSHGQGPSNEQFF	TGTGCTAGCAGCCATGGACAGGGTCCTTCCAATGAGCAGTTCTTC
.	few	TRBV28	16	TRBJ1-1	CASSSMTSFMNTEAFF	TGTGCCAGCAGTTCTATGACAAGCTTCATGAACACTGAAGCTTTCTTT
.	many	TRBV29-1	11	TRBJ1-1	CSVLKNTEAFF	TGCAGCGTTCTCAAGAACACTGAAGCTTTCTTT
TRBD1	few	TRBV7-9	16	TRBJ1-4	CASSPPRDSLIGKLFF	TGTGCCAGCAGCCCCCCTCGGGACAGCTTAATCGGAAAACTGTTTTTT
TRBD1	few	TRBV4-1	17	TRBJ1-4	CASSRKRGGQGDEKLFF	TGCGCCAGCAGCAGGAAAAGGGGTGGACAGGGTGACGAAAAACTGTTTTTT
.	few	TRBV12-3/TRBV12-4	16	TRBJ2-3	CASSTTGITHTDTQYF	TGTGCCAGCAGTACAACCGGAATTACCCACACAGATACGCAGTATTTT
.	many	TRBV20-1	13	TRBJ2-7	CSARDLRGQEQYF	TGCAGTGCTAGAGATCTTCGGGGCCAAGAGCAGTACTTC
.	few	TRBV5-1	13	TRBJ2-2	CASSGAPSGELFF	TGCGCCAGCAGCGGGGCACCCTCCGGGGAGCTGTTTTTT
TRBD2	.	TRBV29-1	13	TRBJ2-7	CSVVGGSPHEQYF	TGCAGCGTTGTCGGCGGGAGCCCCCACGAGCAGTACTTC
.	.	TRBV20-1	12	TRBJ2-7	CSGRTVSYEQYF	TGCAGTGGGCGTACAGTCTCCTACGAGCAGTACTTC
TRBD2	few	TRBV9	16	TRBJ2-1	CASSVATSGSGFEQFF	TGTGCCAGCAGCGTAGCTACTAGCGGGAGTGGTTTTGAGCAGTTCTTC
.	few	TRBV7-9	16	TRBJ1-4	CASSWGNRATNEKLFF	TGTGCCAGCAGCTGGGGGAATCGTGCAACTAATGAAAAACTGTTTTTT
.	.	TRBV5-1	13	TRBJ2-5	CASSPQIDETQYF	TGCGCCAGCAGCCCCCAAATAGACGAGACCCAGTACTTC
TRBD1	.	TRBV4-2	17	TRBJ2-7	CASSQDRRQGSAYEQYF	TGTGCCAGCAGCCAAGATAGGAGACAGGGTTCAGCCTACGAGCAGTACTTC
.	.	TRBV6-6	15	TRBJ2-7	CASSYGTPTSYEQYF	TGTGCCAGCAGTTACGGGACTCCGACCTCGTACGAGCAGTACTTC
TRBD1	.	TRBV4-3	14	TRBJ1-2	CASSQDRDSYGYTF	TGCGCCAGCAGCCAAGATCGGGACAGCTATGGCTACACCTTC
.	.	TRBV12-3/TRBV12-4	15	TRBJ2-6	CASSPTGPGANVLTF	TGTGCCAGCAGTCCCACTGGCCCTGGGGCCAACGTCCTGACTTTC
TRBD2	.	TRBV28	15	TRBJ2-1	CASSPVGAGEGETFF	TGTGCCAGCAGCCCCGTTGGAGCGGGAGAGGGGGAGACGTTCTTC
.	.	TRBV5-1	16	TRBJ2-1	CASSLDPGRAYNEQFF	TGCGCCAGCAGCTTGGATCCGGGCCGGGCCTACAATGAGCAGTTCTTC
.	.	TRBV6-5	16	TRBJ2-7	CASSYRPSLSSYEQYF	TGTGCCAGCAGTTATAGGCCTTCCCTTTCCTCCTACGAGCAGTACTTC
.	.	TRBV20-1	12	TRBJ2-7	CSASLVTYEQYF	TGCAGTGCTAGCCTTGTTACCTACGAGCAGTACTTC
TRBD1	few	TRBV12-3/TRBV12-4	16	TRBJ1-2	CASSLTRTGGDYGYTF	TGTGCCAGCAGTTTAACCAGGACAGGGGGCGACTATGGCTACACCTTC
TRBD2	.	TRBV29-1	15	TRBJ2-3	CSVHVRGTSADTQYF	TGCAGCGTTCACGTAAGGGGGACTAGCGCAGATACGCAGTATTTT
TRBD2	.	TRBV19	15	TRBJ2-1	CASSMGAGVGNEQFF	TGTGCCAGTAGTATGGGAGCGGGAGTTGGTAATGAGCAGTTCTTC